A single T cell receptor beta chain is shown here with its context. The trim removed 8 bases at V and 4 bases at J, leaving 5 bases unmatched. The CDR3 is 13 amino acids. Using immunoSEQ multiplex PCR, the repertoire was profiled, and TCRdb retains in-frame clones only, with some absent. The sample includes roughly 260,000 clones, roughly 85% of them seen just once. The data were obtained in a study of blood T cell repertoires in COVID-19. This receptor was obtained from a woman aged 18-29 years with acute or convalescent COVID-19. What was sequenced was peripheral blood. This chain joins TRBV12-3 or TRBV12-4 and TRBJ2-1, with TRBD2 matching over 7 bases. CDR3 DNA sequence: TGTGCCAGCGGGAGGGCCGGGTACAATGAGCAGTTCTTC. Amino acid sequence: CASGRAGYNEQFF.